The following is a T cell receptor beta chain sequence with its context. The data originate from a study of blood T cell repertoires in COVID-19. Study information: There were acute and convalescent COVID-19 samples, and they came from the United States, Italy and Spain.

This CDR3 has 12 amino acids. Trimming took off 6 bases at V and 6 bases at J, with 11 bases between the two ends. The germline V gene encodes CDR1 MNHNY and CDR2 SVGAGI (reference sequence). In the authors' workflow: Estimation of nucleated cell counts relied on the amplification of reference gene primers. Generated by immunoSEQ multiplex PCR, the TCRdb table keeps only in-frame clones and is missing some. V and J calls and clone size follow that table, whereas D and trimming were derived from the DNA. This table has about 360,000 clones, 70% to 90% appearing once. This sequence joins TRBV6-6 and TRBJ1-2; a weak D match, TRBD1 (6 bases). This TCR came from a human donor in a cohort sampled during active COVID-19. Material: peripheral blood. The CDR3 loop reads CASSGTPDGYTF. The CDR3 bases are TGTGCCAGCAGCGGGACACCCGATGGCTACACCTTC.